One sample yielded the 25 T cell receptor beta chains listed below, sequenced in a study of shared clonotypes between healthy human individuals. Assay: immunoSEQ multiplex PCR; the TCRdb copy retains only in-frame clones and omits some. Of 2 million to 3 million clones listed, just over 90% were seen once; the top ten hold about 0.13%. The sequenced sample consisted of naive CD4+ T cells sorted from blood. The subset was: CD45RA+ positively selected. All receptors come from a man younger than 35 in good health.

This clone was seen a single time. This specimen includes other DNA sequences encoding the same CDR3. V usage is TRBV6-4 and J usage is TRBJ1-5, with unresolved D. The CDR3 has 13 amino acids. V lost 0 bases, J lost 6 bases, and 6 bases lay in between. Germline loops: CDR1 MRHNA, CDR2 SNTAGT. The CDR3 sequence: CASSDSRGQPQHF. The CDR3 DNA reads TGTGCCAGCAGTGACTCCCGAGGTCAGCCCCAGCATTTT.

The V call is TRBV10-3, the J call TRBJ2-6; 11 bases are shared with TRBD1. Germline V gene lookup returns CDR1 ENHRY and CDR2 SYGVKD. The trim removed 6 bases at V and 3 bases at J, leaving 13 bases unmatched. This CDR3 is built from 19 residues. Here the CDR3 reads CAISLKNGQGAVGANVLTF. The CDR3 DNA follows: TGTGCCATCAGCCTGAAAAATGGACAGGGGGCAGTTGGGGCCAACGTCCTGACTTTC.

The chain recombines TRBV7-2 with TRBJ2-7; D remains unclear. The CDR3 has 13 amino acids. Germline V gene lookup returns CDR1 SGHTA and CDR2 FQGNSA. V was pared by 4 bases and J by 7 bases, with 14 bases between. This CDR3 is CASSSIDGNEQYF. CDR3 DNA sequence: TGTGCCAGCAGCTCGATCGACGGCAATGAGCAGTACTTC.

Here the CDR3 reads CASTKPGDTEAFF. The CDR3 nucleotides are TGTGCCAGCACCAAACCAGGGGACACTGAAGCTTTCTTT. This chain links TRBV6-5 with TRBJ1-1; D is possibly TRBD1 (6 bases). Trimming cost V 7 bases and J 3 bases, with 12 bases left between them. This CDR3 contains 13 residues. Germline V lookup: CDR1 MNHEY, CDR2 SVGAGI.

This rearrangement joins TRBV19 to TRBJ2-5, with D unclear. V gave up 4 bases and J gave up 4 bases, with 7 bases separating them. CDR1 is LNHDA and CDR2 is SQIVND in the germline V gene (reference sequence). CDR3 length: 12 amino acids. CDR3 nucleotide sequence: TGTGCCAGTAGTACGAATACAGAGACCCAGTACTTC. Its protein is CASSTNTETQYF.

The CDR3 DNA sequence: TGTGCCAGCAGCTTAACCTGGACCGGGGAGCTGTTTTTT. It is translated as CASSLTWTGELFF. The chain uses TRBV7-8 and TRBJ2-2, with unresolved D. The germline gives CDR1 SGHVS, CDR2 FQNEAQ. Trimming pared 2 bases from V and 5 bases from J, leaving 6 bases between. This CDR3 is built from 13 residues.

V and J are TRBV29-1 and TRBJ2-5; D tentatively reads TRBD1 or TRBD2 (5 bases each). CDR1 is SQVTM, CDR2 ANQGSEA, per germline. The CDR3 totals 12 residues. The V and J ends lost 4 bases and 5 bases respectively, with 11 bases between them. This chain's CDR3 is CSVGDVPETQYF. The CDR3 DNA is TGCAGCGTTGGGGACGTCCCCGAGACCCAGTACTTC.

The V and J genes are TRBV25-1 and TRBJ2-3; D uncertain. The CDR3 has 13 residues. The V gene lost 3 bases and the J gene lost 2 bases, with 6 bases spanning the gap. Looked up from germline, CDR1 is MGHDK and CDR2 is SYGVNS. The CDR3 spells CASSDPNTDTQYF. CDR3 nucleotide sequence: TGTGCCAGCAGTGATCCGAACACAGATACGCAGTATTTT.

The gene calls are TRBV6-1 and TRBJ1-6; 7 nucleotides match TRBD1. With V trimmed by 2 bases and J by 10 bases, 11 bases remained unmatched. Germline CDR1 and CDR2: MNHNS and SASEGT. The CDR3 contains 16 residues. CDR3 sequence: CASSEREGAIWSPLHF. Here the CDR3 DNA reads TGTGCCAGCAGTGAACGGGAGGGGGCCATCTGGTCACCCCTCCACTTT.

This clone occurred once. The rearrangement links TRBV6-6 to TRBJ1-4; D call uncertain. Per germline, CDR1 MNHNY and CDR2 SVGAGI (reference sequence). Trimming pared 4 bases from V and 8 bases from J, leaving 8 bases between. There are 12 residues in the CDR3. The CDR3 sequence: CASSSVPEKLFF. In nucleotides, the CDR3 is TGTGCCAGCAGTTCCGTCCCCGAAAAACTGTTTTTT.

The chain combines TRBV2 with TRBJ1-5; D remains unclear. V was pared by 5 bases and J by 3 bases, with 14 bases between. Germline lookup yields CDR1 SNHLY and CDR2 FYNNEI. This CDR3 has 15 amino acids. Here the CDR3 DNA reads TGTGCCAGCAGTTCTCAAACGGGAAACAATCAGCCCCAGCATTTT. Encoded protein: CASSSQTGNNQPQHF.

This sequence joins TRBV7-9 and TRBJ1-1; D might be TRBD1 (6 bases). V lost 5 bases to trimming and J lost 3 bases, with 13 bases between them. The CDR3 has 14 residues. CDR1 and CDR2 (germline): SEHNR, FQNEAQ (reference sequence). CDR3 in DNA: TGTGCCAGCAGCCCACAGGGTTTATACACTGAAGCTTTCTTT. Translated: CASSPQGLYTEAFF.

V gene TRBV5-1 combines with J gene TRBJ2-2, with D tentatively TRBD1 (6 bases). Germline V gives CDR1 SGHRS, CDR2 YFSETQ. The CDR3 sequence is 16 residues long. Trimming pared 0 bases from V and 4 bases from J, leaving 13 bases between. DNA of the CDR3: TGCGCCAGCAGCTTGGCCTGGGACATCCTCACCGGGGAGCTGTTTTTT. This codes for CASSLAWDILTGELFF. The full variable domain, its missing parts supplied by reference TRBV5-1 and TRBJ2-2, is KAGVTQTPRYLIKTRGQQVTLSCSPISGHRSVSWYQQTPGQGLQFLFEYFSETQRNKGNFPGRFSGRQFSNSRSEMNVSTLELGDSALYLCASSLAWDILTGELFFGEGSRLTVL.

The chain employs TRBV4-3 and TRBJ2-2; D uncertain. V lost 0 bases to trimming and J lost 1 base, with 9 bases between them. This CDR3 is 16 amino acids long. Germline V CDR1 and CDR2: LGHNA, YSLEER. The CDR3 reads CASSQDLFRNTGELFF. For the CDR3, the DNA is TGCGCCAGCAGCCAAGATCTTTTCCGGAACACCGGGGAGCTGTTTTTT.

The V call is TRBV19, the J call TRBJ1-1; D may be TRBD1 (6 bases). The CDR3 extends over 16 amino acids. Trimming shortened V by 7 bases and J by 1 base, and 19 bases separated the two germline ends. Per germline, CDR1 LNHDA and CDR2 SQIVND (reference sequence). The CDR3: CASMKGRGAQNTEAFF. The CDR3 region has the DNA TGTGCCAGTATGAAGGGGAGGGGGGCTCAGAACACTGAAGCTTTCTTT.

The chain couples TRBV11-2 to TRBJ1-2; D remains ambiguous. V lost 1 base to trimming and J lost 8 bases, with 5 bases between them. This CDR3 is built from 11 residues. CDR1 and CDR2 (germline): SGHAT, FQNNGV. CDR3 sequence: CASSLGRGYTF. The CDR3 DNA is TGTGCCAGCAGCTTAGGAAGGGGCTACACCTTC.

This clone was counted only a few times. The CDR3 nucleotides read TGTGCCAGCTCACCTTTTGTAGGTACTGAAGCTTTCTTT. This sequence encodes CASSPFVGTEAFF. The chain links TRBV18 to TRBJ1-1; D ambiguous. The CDR3 extends over 13 amino acids. Trimming stripped 3 bases from V and 5 bases from J, with 10 bases between. Germline V gene lookup returns CDR1 KGHSH and CDR2 LQKENI.

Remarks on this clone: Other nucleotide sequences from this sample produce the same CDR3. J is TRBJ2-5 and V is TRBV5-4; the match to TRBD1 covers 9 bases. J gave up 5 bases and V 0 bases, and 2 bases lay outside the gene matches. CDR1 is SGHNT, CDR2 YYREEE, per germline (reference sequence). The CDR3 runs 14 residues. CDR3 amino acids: CASSLDRGRETQYF. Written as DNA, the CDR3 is TGTGCCAGCAGCTTGGACAGGGGGCGTGAGACCCAGTACTTC.

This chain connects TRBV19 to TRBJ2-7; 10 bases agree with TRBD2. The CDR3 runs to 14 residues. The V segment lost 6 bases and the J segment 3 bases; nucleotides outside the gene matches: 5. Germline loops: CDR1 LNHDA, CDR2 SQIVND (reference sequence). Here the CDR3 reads CASSVLAGVYEQYF. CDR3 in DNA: TGTGCCAGTAGCGTTCTAGCGGGAGTCTACGAGCAGTACTTC.

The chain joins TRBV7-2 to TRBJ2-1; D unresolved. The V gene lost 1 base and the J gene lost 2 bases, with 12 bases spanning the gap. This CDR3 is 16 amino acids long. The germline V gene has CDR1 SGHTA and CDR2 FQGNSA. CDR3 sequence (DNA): TGTGCCAGCAGCTTAGACCCTCCCATGACCTACAATGAGCAGTTCTTC. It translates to CASSLDPPMTYNEQFF.

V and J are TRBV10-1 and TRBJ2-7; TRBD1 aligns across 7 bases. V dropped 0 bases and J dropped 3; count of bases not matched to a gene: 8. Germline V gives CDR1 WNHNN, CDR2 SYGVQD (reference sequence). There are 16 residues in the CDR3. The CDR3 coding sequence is TGCGCCAGCAGTGAGTCTTCGGGGACAGCCGTCTACGAGCAGTACTTC. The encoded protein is CASSESSGTAVYEQYF.

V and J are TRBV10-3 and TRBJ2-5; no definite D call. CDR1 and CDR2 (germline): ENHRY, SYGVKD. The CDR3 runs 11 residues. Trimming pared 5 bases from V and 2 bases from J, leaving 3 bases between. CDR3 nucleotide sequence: TGTGCCATCAGTCAACAAGAGACCCAGTACTTC. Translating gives CAISQQETQYF.

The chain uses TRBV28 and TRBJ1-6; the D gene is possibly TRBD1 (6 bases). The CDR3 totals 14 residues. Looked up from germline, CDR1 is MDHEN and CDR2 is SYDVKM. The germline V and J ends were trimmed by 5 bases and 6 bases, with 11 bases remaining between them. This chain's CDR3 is CASSLGAGNSPLHF. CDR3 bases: TGTGCCAGCAGTCTGGGGGCCGGTAATTCACCCCTCCACTTT.

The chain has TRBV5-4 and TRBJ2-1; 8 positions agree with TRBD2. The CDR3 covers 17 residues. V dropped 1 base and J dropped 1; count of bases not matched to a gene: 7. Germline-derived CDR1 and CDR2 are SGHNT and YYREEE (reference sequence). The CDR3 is CASSLSGREASYNEQFF. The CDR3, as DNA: TGTGCCAGCAGCTTGTCCGGGCGGGAGGCATCCTACAATGAGCAGTTCTTC.

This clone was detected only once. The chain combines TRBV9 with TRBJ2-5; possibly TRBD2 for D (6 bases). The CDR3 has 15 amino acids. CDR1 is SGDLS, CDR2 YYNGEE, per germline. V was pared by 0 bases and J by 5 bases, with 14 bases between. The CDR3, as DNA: TGTGCCAGCAGCGTAGGGCCTGTCGCGGGGGAGACCCAGTACTTC. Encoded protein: CASSVGPVAGETQYF. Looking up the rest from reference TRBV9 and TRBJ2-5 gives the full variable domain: DSGVTQTPKHLITATGQRVTLRCSPRSGDLSVYWYQQSLDQGLQFLIQYYNGEERAKGNILERFSAQQFPDLHSELNLSSLELGDSALYFCASSVGPVAGETQYFGPGTRLLVL.